The subject of this entry is one T cell receptor (beta chain). As yet, its antigen is unknown. These data belong to a study of CD8 T cells in Susac syndrome. About the study: Patients with Susac syndrome were therapy-naive, treated with corticosteroids, or treated with intravenous immunoglobulin alone when blood was collected. Study outcomes and limitations: The TCR sequencing and HLA analysis in the study involved a relatively small number of individuals, as the study acknowledged.

Trimming removed 3 bases from V and 4 bases from J; junction bases left unmatched: 7. Germline values: CDR1 SEHNR, CDR2 FQNEAQ (reference sequence). The CDR3 consists of 15 residues. Reverse transcription of roughly 0.45 to 1 ug RNA was carried out with random hexamers. An immunoSEQ multiplex PCR amplified TCR beta CDR3 over 54 Vbeta and 13 Jbeta. TCRdb itself ran the immunoSEQ multiplex PCR reads through MiXCR, one entry per CDR3 protein. The sample includes 170,000 or so distinct CDR3 sequences, approximately 95% of them seen just once. The diagnostic criteria for definite or probable disease, as recently defined, were met by the patients with Susac syndrome.

Sequenced material: CD4+ T cells from PBMCs. The TCR was taken from a human donor with Susac syndrome. The chain is built from TRBV7-9 and TRBJ2-5; 8 bases agree with TRBD1. Here the CDR3 reads CASSFTAGTGETQYF. The CDR3 nucleotides read TGTGCCAGCAGCTTCACGGCCGGGACAGGAGAGACCCAGTACTTC.